The 21 T cell receptor beta chains below all came from one sample that was sequenced in a study of blood T cell repertoires in COVID-19. Measured with immunoSEQ multiplex PCR; TCRdb has only the in-frame clones, and not every one. The sample includes about 130,000 clones, about 79% seen only once; the top ten take 7% to 10%. Sequencing was performed on PBMCs or T cells enriched from blood (not recorded which). All receptors derive from a man aged 50 to 60 who had recovered from COVID-19.

The chain is built from TRBV7-2 and TRBJ2-4; the D gene is possibly TRBD2 (6 bases). Germline-derived CDR1 and CDR2 are SGHTA and FQGNSA. The V and J ends lost 1 base and 9 bases respectively, with 10 bases between them. The CDR3 runs 13 residues. The DNA for the CDR3 is TGTGCCAGCAGCTTAGTGACAGCGGGCATTCAGTACTTC. It encodes CASSLVTAGIQYF.

The chain recombines TRBV7-3 with TRBJ1-2; D gene ambiguous. Germline CDR1 is SGHTA and CDR2 is FQGTGA. The CDR3 spans 13 residues. Between the trimmed V and J ends, which lost 2 bases and 7 bases, there was a span of 11 bases. CDR3 sequence: CASSLYVGSGYTF. In DNA, the CDR3 is TGTGCCAGCAGCTTATACGTTGGGAGTGGCTACACCTTC.

This chain's CDR3 is CASSSPTGYNEQFF. The CDR3 coding sequence is TGTGCCAGCAGTTCTCCTACAGGCTACAATGAGCAGTTCTTC. This chain links TRBV28 with TRBJ2-1; possible D gene TRBD1, 5 bases. The ends were cut back, 4 bases at V and 3 bases at J, with 10 bases in the middle. The germline CDR1 and CDR2 sequences are MDHEN and SYDVKM. This CDR3 spans 14 amino acids. Full variable domain (rest looked up from reference TRBV28 and TRBJ2-1): DVKVTQSSRYLVKRTGEKVFLECVQDMDHENMFWYRQDPGLGLRLIYFSYDVKMKEKGDIPEGYSVSREKKERFSLILESASTNQTSMYLCASSSPTGYNEQFFGPGTRLTVL.

The CDR3 protein is CASSQKEIGQTRWDQETQYF. The CDR3 nucleotides are TGCGCCAGCAGCCAAAAAGAAATTGGGCAGACTAGATGGGACCAAGAGACCCAGTACTTC. The chain carries TRBV4-3 and TRBJ2-5; D is possibly TRBD2 (6 bases). The CDR3 length is 20 residues. V lost 2 bases to trimming and J lost 0 bases, with 25 bases between them. Germline values: CDR1 LGHNA, CDR2 YSLEER.

This rearrangement joins TRBV9 to TRBJ2-3; possible D gene TRBD2, 7 bases. This CDR3 contains 17 residues. The germline gives CDR1 SGDLS, CDR2 YYNGEE. Deletions cut 0 bases from V and 4 bases from J, with 18 bases between. The CDR3 sequence: CASSVAGGHTLSDTQYF. The CDR3 DNA follows: TGTGCCAGCAGCGTAGCGGGGGGACACACCTTATCAGATACGCAGTATTTT.

The rearrangement joins TRBV28 to TRBJ1-6; 10 bases are a match to TRBD1. J lost 11 bases, V lost 5 bases, and 9 bases had no gene match. This CDR3 is 15 amino acids long. CDR1 and CDR2 from the germline V gene are MDHEN and SYDVKM. CDR3 amino acids: CASSEPGQGTPPLHF. The CDR3 region has the DNA TGTGCCAGCAGTGAGCCGGGACAGGGGACTCCACCCCTCCACTTT.

V usage is TRBV25-1 and J usage is TRBJ1-2, with 10 bases that match TRBD1. The ends lost 1 base at V and 0 bases at J; junction bases unmatched: 2. Germline-derived CDR1 and CDR2 are MGHDK and SYGVNS. The CDR3 contains 16 residues. The CDR3 spells CASSEWDRGTNYGYTF. CDR3 sequence (DNA): TGTGCCAGCAGTGAATGGGACAGGGGAACTAACTATGGCTACACCTTC.

The chain carries TRBV30 and TRBJ1-2, with D maybe TRBD1 (5 bases). The CDR3 is 14 residues long. Germline-derived CDR1 and CDR2 are GTSNPN and SVGIG (reference sequence). Trimming removed 2 bases from V and 7 bases from J, with 17 bases in between. Here the CDR3 reads CAWSPMGGRSGYTF. The CDR3 DNA sequence: TGTGCCTGGAGTCCGATGGGGGGGAGGAGTGGCTACACCTTC.

The gene calls are TRBV28 and TRBJ1-5, with 9 bases lining up with TRBD1. Unmatched junction bases numbered 7, after V lost 4 bases and J lost 6 bases. The CDR3 totals 15 residues. Germline V gene sequence: CDR1 MDHEN, CDR2 SYDVKM. The CDR3 loop is CASSYRDRALQPQHF. The CDR3 nucleotides read TGTGCCAGCAGTTACCGGGACAGGGCCCTTCAGCCCCAGCATTTT.

The chain is built from TRBV10-3 and TRBJ1-5; D uncertain. Trimming cost V 0 bases and J 8 bases, with 11 bases left between them. The V gene's germline CDR1 is ENHRY and CDR2 SYGVKD. The CDR3 runs 14 residues. Written as DNA, the CDR3 is TGTGCCATCAGTGAGTCGAATGAGGTAGAGCCCCAGCATTTT. Translated: CAISESNEVEPQHF.

The chain joins TRBV6-5 to TRBJ1-3; D unclear. The CDR3 runs 15 residues. Germline-derived CDR1 and CDR2 are MNHEY and SVGAGI. V lost 5 bases and J 2 bases, leaving 13 bases between the germline ends. CDR3 protein: CASSPTGKAGNTIYF. The CDR3 DNA reads as TGTGCCAGCAGTCCCACGGGGAAAGCTGGAAACACCATATATTTT.

DNA for the CDR3: TGTGCCAGCAGCCACACGATGACAGGGGGCGAGCAGTACTTC. It codes for CASSHTMTGGEQYF. V usage is TRBV7-9 and J usage is TRBJ2-7; the match to TRBD1 covers 9 bases. Germline CDR1 SEHNR, CDR2 FQNEAQ (reference sequence). Losses at the gene ends were 5 bases for V and 6 bases for J; bases not matched to a gene: 8. This CDR3 has 14 residues.

The V gene is TRBV7-2, the J gene TRBJ2-5, with TRBD2 as a possible D gene (5 bases). V was cut by 5 bases and J by 9 bases, with 13 bases left in between. Germline CDR1 SGHTA, CDR2 FQGNSA. The CDR3 runs 12 residues. The chain's CDR3 is CASSHRGGAQYF. The CDR3 nucleotides read TGTGCCAGCAGCCACCGGGGTGGGGCCCAGTACTTC.

The chain carries TRBV7-8 and TRBJ2-6, with 10 bases fitting TRBD2. The CDR3 sequence is 19 residues long. The germline gives CDR1 SGHVS, CDR2 FQNEAQ. V shed 2 bases, J shed 2 bases, and the junction held 9 bases outside the gene matches. In nucleotides, the CDR3 is TGTGCCAGCAGCTTAAGTAGCGGGGGGCCCTCACCTGGGGCCAACGTCCTGACTTTC. It encodes CASSLSSGGPSPGANVLTF.

J is TRBJ2-1 and V is TRBV18; 12 positions match TRBD2. V gave up 3 bases and J gave up 7 bases; unmatched junction bases: 7. The CDR3 consists of 16 residues. Germline V gene lookup returns CDR1 KGHSH and CDR2 LQKENI. The CDR3 protein is CASSPKLAGGRNEQFF. In nucleotides, the CDR3 is TGTGCCAGCTCACCTAAACTAGCGGGGGGTAGGAATGAGCAGTTCTTC.

As DNA, the CDR3 is TGTGCCATCAGTGTGGACAGGGCAGGTCAGCCCCAGCATTTT. Amino acid sequence: CAISVDRAGQPQHF. The V call is TRBV10-3, the J call TRBJ1-5; the match to TRBD1 covers 8 bases. Germline assignment: CDR1 ENHRY and CDR2 SYGVKD. The CDR3 consists of 14 residues. V lost 4 bases to trimming and J lost 6 bases; unmatched junction nucleotides: 5.

The gene calls are TRBV18 and TRBJ1-2, with 9 bases lining up with TRBD1. The CDR3 contains 17 residues. CDR1 is KGHSH, CDR2 LQKENI, per germline. Trimming removed 3 bases from V and 1 base from J; junction bases left unmatched: 9. The CDR3 spells CASSPTTGTGINYGYTF. For the CDR3, the DNA is TGTGCCAGCTCACCGACCACCGGGACAGGGATTAACTATGGCTACACCTTC.

The chain combines TRBV30 with TRBJ2-7, with D possibly matching TRBD2 (5 bases). CDR1 and CDR2 (germline): GTSNPN, SVGIG (reference sequence). V dropped 0 bases and J dropped 5 bases, with 5 bases sitting between them. The CDR3 is 11 amino acids. Written as DNA, the CDR3 is TGTGCCTGGAGTGTACTAGACGAGCAGTACTTC. Translated, it gives CAWSVLDEQYF.

Remarks on this clone: Other DNA sequences in the same sample also yield this CDR3. The chain uses TRBV9 and TRBJ2-7, with a weak D call TRBD2 (6 bases). The CDR3 is 15 residues long. Trimming cost V 1 base and J 1 base, with 12 bases left between them. Germline values: CDR1 SGDLS, CDR2 YYNGEE. The CDR3 nucleotides are TGTGCCAGCAGCGTATCCGGGACTGAATCCTACGAGCAGTACTTC. Translated, it gives CASSVSGTESYEQYF.

CDR3 region: CASSIRNTEAFF. The CDR3 bases are TGTGCCAGTAGTATCCGGAACACTGAAGCTTTCTTT. The chain recombines TRBV19 with TRBJ1-1; D unclear. The germline gives CDR1 LNHDA, CDR2 SQIVND (reference sequence). V gave up 3 bases and J gave up 1 base, with 3 bases separating them. The length of the CDR3 is 12 residues.

The chain uses TRBV7-2 and TRBJ2-5, with TRBD2 matching over 10 bases. The V gene end was trimmed by 2 bases and the J gene end by 5 bases; junction bases not matched to a gene: 5. The CDR3 runs 15 residues. The germline V gene encodes CDR1 SGHTA and CDR2 FQGNSA. The CDR3 is CASSLSGGASETQYF. The CDR3 DNA is TGTGCCAGCAGCTTAAGCGGGGGGGCCTCCGAGACCCAGTACTTC. Filled out from reference TRBV7-2 and TRBJ2-5, the complete variable domain reads GAGVSQSPSNKVTEKGKDVELRCDPISGHTALYWYRQSLGQGLEFLIYFQGNSAPDKSGLPSDRFSAERTGGSVSTLTIQRTQQEDSAVYLCASSLSGGASETQYFGPGTRLLVL.